This is a list of T cell receptor beta chains from one sample in a study of T cell responses to AZD1222 COVID-19 vaccine. Profiling relied on immunoSEQ multiplex PCR, and the TCRdb table lists in-frame clones only, not all of them. The table records roughly 120,000 clones, over 85% of them present only once. Sequencing was performed on peripheral blood, taken 28 days after the second AZD1222 dose. The receptors were sampled from an adult who received the AZD1222 COVID-19 vaccine. Both conserved end residues are part of each CDR3. For some rows the clone size is stated as once, few or many, or as a class when expanded; others skip it.

.,TRBV7-2,TRBJ1-1,CASSLALSRTDLNTEAFF
.,TRBV5-1,TRBJ2-5,CASSWGLAGGRQETQYF
.,TRBV7-9,TRBJ1-3,CASSTDAGNTIYF
few,TRBV5-1,TRBJ1-6,CASRGGGNSPLHF
.,TRBV4-1,TRBJ2-5,CASSQDQGGFDRETQYF
.,TRBV5-4,TRBJ1-5,CASSLGPNHRQPQHF
.,TRBV19,TRBJ2-7,CASSIRPSTGEQYF
.,TRBV5-1,TRBJ2-5,CASSLTGMETQYF
few,TRBV9,TRBJ1-2,CASSSSPLNYGYTF
.,TRBV11-2,TRBJ1-1,CASSLIRGVDENTEAFF
.,TRBV7-2,TRBJ1-3,CASSIRISSGNTIYF
.,TRBV13,TRBJ2-1,CASSVPGTGHNEQFF
.,TRBV7-9,TRBJ2-2,CASSYLKGVTGELFF
.,TRBV4-3,TRBJ2-3,CASSQDLPTDTQYF
.,TRBV5-1,TRBJ2-1,CASSLIGYNEQFF
.,TRBV15,TRBJ1-2,CATSRGGGRAYGYTF
.,TRBV6-1,TRBJ1-5,CASSEMSGGGNQPQHF
.,TRBV18,TRBJ1-1,CASSPPGGATTEAFF
.,TRBV7-2,TRBJ2-5,CASSRSIVTETQYF
.,TRBV30,TRBJ1-2,CAWSAGNYGYTF
.,TRBV14,TRBJ2-1,CASSPQGRRTYNEQFF
.,TRBV11-3,TRBJ1-1,CASSTGRDTEAFF
.,TRBV2,TRBJ2-3,CASSEESTDTQYF
.,TRBV7-6,TRBJ1-1,CASSLFGDVVNTEAFF
.,TRBV19,TRBJ1-1,CASRNTEAFF
.,TRBV19,TRBJ1-5,CASKGHLYQPQHF
.,TRBV7-9,TRBJ1-1,CASSFRQAITEAFF
.,TRBV2,TRBJ1-2,CASSERGQSNYGYTF
.,TRBV11-2,TRBJ1-3,CASSSSDRANTIYF
.,TRBV10-1,TRBJ2-2,CASSESRGGSNAGELFF
.,TRBV28,TRBJ1-2,CASSRPGQGYGYTF
.,TRBV6-5,TRBJ2-5,CASSYRGGETQYF
.,TRBV29-1,TRBJ1-2,CSVVGTENYGYTF
.,TRBV9,TRBJ1-2,CASSGIQGQGYGYTF
.,TRBV5-1,TRBJ1-2,CASSPSGREHYGYTF
.,TRBV5-1,TRBJ1-2,CATGDSPNYGYTF
.,TRBV7-8,TRBJ1-2,CASSSKDYGYTF
few,TRBV7-3,TRBJ2-6,CASSAYSGANVLTF
.,TRBV4-1,TRBJ2-2,CASGLAGGPGTGELFF
.,TRBV7-3,TRBJ1-1,CASSRQGRVTEAFF
.,TRBV9,TRBJ2-3,CASSVVKGYTDTQYF
.,TRBV7-2,TRBJ2-7,CASSLGHGPYEQYF
.,TRBV11-3,TRBJ1-1,CASTPTAKNTEAFF
.,TRBV5-1,TRBJ2-1,CASSSGLAGANEQFF
.,TRBV7-3,TRBJ1-2,CASSLTGAGYGYTF
.,TRBV5-4,TRBJ2-7,CASSGGGSYEQYF
.,TRBV19,TRBJ1-6,CASSWARSPLHF
.,TRBV12-5,TRBJ1-6,CASGSDKESPLHF
.,TRBV7-2,TRBJ1-6,CASSLRTGNNSPLHF
.,TRBV27,TRBJ1-5,CASSLLSANQPQHF
.,TRBV29-1,TRBJ1-1,CSVGKVNTEAFF
.,TRBV29-1,TRBJ1-4,CSVDQGGADEKLFF